The rows below give T cell receptor delta chains drawn from one sample of a study of gamma-delta chains in newborns, infants, children. TCRdb re-processed the reads via CATT. The sample carries about 5,400 delta-chain clones, approximately 17% recorded once. Sequenced sample: blood. These receptor sequences come from a child who was a newborn, infant or young child, either healthy, febrile or measles-vaccinated (not recorded which). Each CDR3 is given with its conserved first and last residue. The D gene is left open where the match is weak. Only some rows state a clone size, as once, few, many or a class for expanded clones.

d_call | j_call | clone_size | v_call | cdr3_nt | cdr3_aa
. | TRDJ1 | . | TRDV2 | TGCGCCTGTGACACCGCCGGGGAATACACCGATAAACTCATCTTT | CACDTAGEYTDKLIF
TRDD3 | TRDJ1 | medium-sized | TRDV2 | TGTGCCTGTGTCGCCTTACTGGGGGATATCGAACCCGAGTACACCGATAAACTCATCTTT | CACVALLGDIEPEYTDKLIF
. | TRDJ1 | . | TRDV2 | TGTGCCTGTGACCCTCTAGGGGATTCATCGCGACTCATCTTT | CACDPLGDSSRLIF
. | TRDJ3 | medium-sized | TRDV2 | TGTGCCTGTGACGCCATTGGAGGGATGAGCTCCTGGGACACCCGACAGATGTTTTTC | CACDAIGGMSSWDTRQMFF
TRDD3 | TRDJ1 | medium-sized | TRDV2 | TGTGCCTGTGACACCCTGGGGGATACAGGCGATAAACTCATCTTT | CACDTLGDTGDKLIF
TRDD3 | TRDJ1 | medium-sized | TRDV1 | TGTGCTCTTGGGGAACGCAAGGGGATACCAACCCATCACACCGATAAACTCATCTTT | CALGERKGIPTHHTDKLIF
. | TRDJ1 | medium-sized | TRDV1 | TGTGCTCTTGGGTCAAGGATCTCCCCTGATAAACTCATCTTT | CALGSRISPDKLIF
. | TRDJ1 | . | TRDV1 | TGTGCTCTTGGGGATATAACCGGGGGTAAACTCATCTTT | CALGDITGGKLIF
. | TRDJ1 | medium-sized | TRDV2 | TGTGCCTGTGACACTATCGTGTCCCGCACCGATAAACTCATCTTT | CACDTIVSRTDKLIF
TRDD2 | TRDJ1 | medium-sized | TRDV1 | TGTGCTCTTGGGGATTGCCTTCCTACGATGTGGGGGCCCTCTTACACCGATAAACTCATCTTT | CALGDCLPTMWGPSYTDKLIF
. | TRDJ3 | medium-sized | TRDV2 | TGTGCCTGTGACACCTTTACGGAGAGTGGCTCCTGGGACACCCGACAGATGTTTTTC | CACDTFTESGSWDTRQMFF
. | TRDJ3 | . | TRDV2 | TGTGCCTGTGACACAGGGGGGCCCCGCTCCTGGGACACCCGGCAGATGTTTTTC | CACDTGGPRSWDTRQMFF
TRDD3 | TRDJ2 | medium-sized | TRDV2 | TGTGCCTGTGACATACTGGGGGATTTGACAGCACAACTCTTCTTT | CACDILGDLTAQLFF
TRDD3 | TRDJ1 | . | TRDV3 | TGTGCCTCCGGTCTGGGGGCCCCCAAGTACACCGATAAACTCATCTTT | CASGLGAPKYTDKLIF
TRDD3 | TRDJ3 | . | TRDV2 | TGTGCCTGTGACGGCTTACTGGGGGATACCGGCTGGGACACCCGACAGATGTTTTTC | CACDGLLGDTGWDTRQMFF
TRDD3 | TRDJ1 | medium-sized | TRDV3 | TGTGCCTTCAGGGTGGGGGATACGCCTAAACTCATCTTT | CAFRVGDTPKLIF
TRDD3 | TRDJ1 | medium-sized | TRDV1 | TGTGCTCTTGGGGAAAGCTTCGTACTGGGGGCGGTTGACACCGATAAACTCATCTTT | CALGESFVLGAVDTDKLIF
TRDD3 | TRDJ1 | medium-sized | TRDV2 | TGTGCCTGTGACACGCTGGGGGAACCGTACACCGATAAACTCATCTTT | CACDTLGEPYTDKLIF
TRDD3 | TRDJ1 | few | TRDV1 | TGTGCTCTTGGGGCACTTCCCCCCACCCGAGGGGGATACGGAGGGGGTAAACTCATCTTT | CALGALPPTRGGYGGGKLIF
TRDD3 | TRDJ1 | medium-sized | TRDV1 | TGTGCTCTTGGGGAAATCGTGCATCCACTGGGGGATACACGGGCCGATAAACTCATCTTT | CALGEIVHPLGDTRADKLIF
. | TRDJ1 | . | TRDV2 | TGTGCCTGCGACCCCATCGACACCGATAAACTCATCTTT | CACDPIDTDKLIF
. | TRDJ1 | medium-sized | TRDV2 | TGTGCCTGTGACACCGTGGGAAGTGGGGGTCGGTACACCGATAAACTCATCTTT | CACDTVGSGGRYTDKLIF
TRDD3 | TRDJ1 | few | TRDV1 | TGTGCTCTTGGGGAATCCCGACGGACTTCGTTAGTGGGGGATACTGCGGATAAACTCATCTTT | CALGESRRTSLVGDTADKLIF
TRDD3 | TRDJ1 | large | TRDV2 | TGTGCCTGTTCCAAATCCGGACTGGGGGATACGAGCACCGATAAACTCATCTTT | CACSKSGLGDTSTDKLIF
TRDD3 | TRDJ1 | . | TRDV2 | TGTGCCTGTGACACGTTGGCCCTCAGTACTGGGGGACCGTCGTACACCGATAAACTCATCTTT | CACDTLALSTGGPSYTDKLIF
TRDD3 | TRDJ2 | few | TRDV2 | TGTGCCTGTGACAATTTACTGGGGGATACGCCTATGACAGCACAACTCTTCTTT | CACDNLLGDTPMTAQLFF
TRDD3 | TRDJ1 | few | TRDV2 | TGTGCCTGTGACACCGTAAATGGGGGATACGCTCCCACCGATAAACTCATCTTT | CACDTVNGGYAPTDKLIF
TRDD3 | TRDJ3 | few | TRDV2 | TGTGCCTGTGACACCGCGGGGGGATACGCCGGTCCCTGGGACACCCGACAGATGTTTTTC | CACDTAGGYAGPWDTRQMFF
. | TRDJ3 | medium-sized | TRDV2 | TGTGCCTGTGACACGGGGGGCCCTTTCTCCTGGGACACCCGACAGATGTTTTTC | CACDTGGPFSWDTRQMFF